A selection of T cell receptor beta chains follows, all from one sample in a study of breast tumors, draining lymph nodes, adjacent tissues. TCRdb processed the multiplex PCR reads anew with MiXCR; each CDR3 protein has one entry. The sample includes some 230,000 distinct CDR3 sequences, nearly 35% seen only once; the top ten take over 3.5%. The specimen was axillary lymph node tissue. All receptors derive from a female donor with breast cancer. Some clones in this sample may be carry-over from other donors' samples. The CDR3 runs from the conserved cysteine through the conserved F or W. A D gene is named only where the DNA matches it firmly. Clone sizes are given selectively: once, few, many, or a class where the clone is expanded.

d_gene	v_gene	abundance	j_gene	CDR3aa	CDR3nt
TRBD1	TRBV20-1	many	TRBJ1-4	CSASWQGGSNEKLFF	TGCAGTGCTAGTTGGCAGGGGGGGTCTAATGAAAAACTGTTTTTT
-	TRBV7-9	many	TRBJ2-5	CASSLGANQETQYF	TGTGCCAGCAGCTTAGGGGCTAATCAAGAGACCCAGTACTTC
TRBD1	TRBV11-3	-	TRBJ2-7	CASSLDGTADEQYF	TGTGCCAGCAGCTTAGACGGGACAGCCGACGAGCAGTACTTC
TRBD2	TRBV12-3/TRBV12-4	many	TRBJ2-3	CASSSRGRPGQYF	TGTGCCAGCAGTTCCCGCGGGAGGCCAGGGCAGTATTTT
TRBD1	TRBV7-9	many	TRBJ2-7	CASSRPGQGYEQYF	TGTGCCAGCAGCCGACCGGGACAGGGGTACGAGCAGTACTTC
-	TRBV3-1	-	TRBJ2-3	CASSQVGRSPTDTQYF	TGTGCCAGCAGCCAAGTCGGGCGGTCCCCCACAGATACGCAGTATTTT
-	TRBV4-1	many	TRBJ2-7	CASSQDLNSYEQYF	TGCGCCAGCAGCCAAGATCTGAACTCCTACGAGCAGTACTTC
-	TRBV2	-	TRBJ2-1	CASSARRPGTYNEQFF	TGTGCCAGCAGTGCCAGACGGCCTGGGACCTACAATGAGCAGTTCTTC
TRBD2	TRBV4-3	many	TRBJ2-1	CASSQVGAGKYNEQFF	TGCGCCAGCAGCCAAGTTGGAGCGGGGAAATACAATGAGCAGTTCTTC
TRBD2	TRBV20-1	-	TRBJ2-1	CSASGTSGRGYEQFF	TGCAGTGCTAGTGGGACTAGCGGGAGGGGTTATGAGCAGTTCTTC
-	TRBV2	few	TRBJ1-5	CASREGAGKDQPQHF	TGTGCCAGCAGAGAAGGGGCAGGGAAGGATCAGCCCCAGCATTTT
-	TRBV24-1	-	TRBJ2-1	CAISGPYNEQFF	TGTGCCATCAGCGGGCCCTACAATGAGCAGTTCTTC
TRBD2	TRBV7-2	many	TRBJ2-1	CASSLGRRGTNEQFF	TGTGCCAGCAGCTTAGGGAGGCGGGGGACGAATGAGCAGTTCTTC